The 6 T cell receptor beta chains below were found in one sample sequenced in a study of blood T cell repertoires in COVID-19. Produced via immunoSEQ multiplex PCR; TCRdb's table is partial and in-frame only. The sample yields some 170,000 clones, roughly 87% seen once. Sequencing used peripheral blood. These receptors all stem from a woman in her 70s with acute or convalescent COVID-19.

The CDR3, as DNA: TGTGCCAGCAGCAGAAATGACAATGAGCAGTTCTTC. Protein: CASSRNDNEQFF. The rearrangement joins TRBV2 to TRBJ2-1; D gene ambiguous. Trimming took 6 bases from V and 5 from J, leaving 8 bases between them. The CDR3 length is 12 residues. CDR1 and CDR2 (germline): SNHLY, FYNNEI.

This clone has only one observation. The rearrangement uses TRBV5-6 and TRBJ2-3; 11 bases align to TRBD2. The V gene's germline CDR1 is SGHDT and CDR2 YYEEEE. The CDR3 spans 16 residues. V gave up 4 bases and J gave up 1 base; unmatched junction bases: 5. The CDR3 is CASSRRLAGRTDTQYF. The CDR3 DNA reads as TGTGCCAGCAGCCGAAGACTAGCGGGGCGCACAGATACGCAGTATTTT.

The chain recombines TRBV11-3 with TRBJ1-1; no clear D. Per the germline V gene, CDR1 is SGHNT and CDR2 is YENEEA. This CDR3 comprises 13 residues. V shed 3 bases and J shed 2 bases, with 7 bases lying between them. CDR3 in amino acids: CASSLAHNTEAFF. Written as DNA, the CDR3 is TGTGCCAGCAGCTTGGCTCATAACACTGAAGCTTTCTTT.

On this clone itself: One end of the junction is discordant with germline, which a read error may explain. The chain recombines TRBV30 with TRBJ1-3, with D possibly TRBD1 on 5 matching bases. Germline CDR1 reads GTSNPN; CDR2 reads SVGIG (reference sequence). The CDR3 is made up of 16 amino acids. The CDR3: CAGRYRLDNSGNTIYF. CDR3 nucleotide sequence: TGTGCCGGGAGATACAGGCTAGACAACTCTGGAAACACCATATATTTT.

This clone was counted only a few times. V is TRBV12-5 and J is TRBJ2-5; D unresolved. Per germline, CDR1 LGHNT and CDR2 FRNRAP. With 0 bases removed from V and 4 bases from J, the gap between germline ends came to 9 bases. The CDR3 sequence is 14 residues long. The CDR3 nucleotides are TGTGCTAGTGGTTTGGTACCCCCGGGAGAGACCCAGTACTTC. The encoded protein is CASGLVPPGETQYF. The full variable domain, its missing parts supplied by reference TRBV12-5 and TRBJ2-5, is DARVTQTPRHKVTEMGQEVTMRCQPILGHNTVFWYRQTMMQGLELLAYFRNRAPLDDSGMPKDRFSAEMPDATLATLKIQPSEPRDSAVYFCASGLVPPGETQYFGPGTRLLVL.

This clone was detected only a few times. J is TRBJ1-2 and V is TRBV7-2; unclear D gene. Germline V gene lookup returns CDR1 SGHTA and CDR2 FQGNSA. The CDR3 totals 13 residues. V gave up 7 bases and J gave up 5 bases, with 14 bases separating them. The CDR3 region is CASTLGGGYGYTF. CDR3 DNA sequence: TGTGCCAGCACCCTAGGTGGAGGGTATGGCTACACCTTC.